These 25 T cell receptor beta chains came from one sample sequenced in a study of T cell repertoires in cytomegalovirus infection. One entry per CDR3 protein results from TCRdb running MiXCR on the reads. The sample holds roughly 600,000 distinct CDR3 sequences, less than 25% seen once. Material: CD8+ T cells from PBMCs. The source of these receptors is a human donor in good health (CMV status not recorded). Some clones in this sample may be carry-over from other donors' samples.

The V call is TRBV7-9, the J call TRBJ2-1; TRBD2 is a possible D gene (5 bases). Germline V gene lookup returns CDR1 SEHNR and CDR2 FQNEAQ (reference sequence). Between the trimmed V and J ends, which lost 4 bases and 8 bases, there was a span of 12 bases. The CDR3 is 13 residues long. Written as DNA, the CDR3 is TGTGCCAGCAGCTCCGGGCGAGGGCATGAGCAGTTCTTC. Encoded protein: CASSSGRGHEQFF.

This clonotype has a count of ten or more. The chain carries TRBV6-4 and TRBJ1-2, with D perhaps TRBD1 (5 bases). This CDR3 contains 15 residues. Germline V gives CDR1 MRHNA, CDR2 SNTAGT. Trimming took 3 bases from V and 8 from J, leaving 19 bases between them. The CDR3 loop is CASSETGQGVRGYTF. The CDR3 DNA is TGTGCCAGCAGTGAGACGGGGCAAGGGGTGCGAGGCTACACCTTC.

The J gene is TRBJ2-1, the V gene TRBV6-4, with D possibly matching TRBD2 (6 bases). This CDR3 contains 16 residues. Per the germline V gene, CDR1 is MRHNA and CDR2 is SNTAGT. V shed 3 bases and J shed 7 bases, with 19 bases lying between them. CDR3 bases: TGTGCCAGCAGTGAAGGTTGGCAGGGAGGTAGGAATGAGCAGTTCTTC. The encoded protein is CASSEGWQGGRNEQFF.

The V and J genes are TRBV20-1 and TRBJ1-4; D is perhaps TRBD1 (5 bases). CDR1 DFQATT and CDR2 SNEGSKA come from the germline V gene (reference sequence). V was trimmed by 6 bases and J by 8 bases, leaving 10 bases between them. The CDR3 is 11 residues long. The CDR3 sequence is CSAVGDEKLFF. As DNA, the CDR3 is TGCAGTGCGGTCGGGGACGAAAAACTGTTTTTT.

CDR3 DNA sequence: TGTGCCAGCCTGCTGGCCAACTCGCCTAATGAGCAGTTCTTC. Translated, it gives CASLLANSPNEQFF. The rearrangement joins TRBV6-2 or TRBV6-3 to TRBJ2-1, with D unresolved. V was clipped by 8 bases and J by 7 bases, with 18 bases between them. This CDR3 contains 14 residues. CDR1 and CDR2 (germline): MNHEY, SVGEGT.

Turning to this clonotype: One junction end does not reproduce the germline sequence, and a read error may be involved. This chain uses TRBV7-7 with TRBJ2-1; 10 nucleotides line up with TRBD1. This CDR3 has 15 amino acids. The germline V gene has CDR1 SSHAT and CDR2 FNYEAQ (reference sequence). The CDR3 bases are TGTGCTAGCAGTGTCGGGACAGGGGCTAACAATGAGCAGTTCTTC. As protein: CASSVGTGANNEQFF.

This clonotype was seen only a few times. The chain combines TRBV14 with TRBJ2-4; 7 nucleotides line up with TRBD1. CDR3 size: 15 residues. Trimming removed 0 bases from V and 6 bases from J; junction bases left unmatched: 5. In germline, CDR1 is SGHDN, CDR2 FVKESK. DNA for the CDR3: TGTGCCAGCAGCCAAGACGACAGGGCAATAAACATTCAGTACTTC. Encoded protein: CASSQDDRAINIQYF.

Only a few counts were recorded for this clonotype. The chain links TRBV29-1 to TRBJ2-3; 12 bases match TRBD1. The germline CDR1 and CDR2 sequences are SQVTM and ANQGSEA. The trim removed 7 bases at V and 5 bases at J, leaving 4 bases unmatched. The CDR3 runs to 13 residues. DNA for the CDR3: TGCAGCGGGGGACAGGGGGCGGGAGATACGCAGTATTTT. This gives the protein CSGGQGAGDTQYF.

This clonotype was observed many times. The V call is TRBV7-9, the J call TRBJ2-7, with D possibly called TRBD1 or TRBD2 (5 bases each). Trimming pared 4 bases from V and 3 bases from J, leaving 10 bases between. This CDR3 comprises 13 residues. From germline, CDR1 is SEHNR and CDR2 FQNEAQ (reference sequence). The CDR3 spells CASSSRDGYEQYV. DNA of the CDR3: TGTGCCAGCAGCTCCCGGGACGGCTACGAGCAGTACGTC.

Ten or more counts support this clonotype. This chain uses TRBV19 with TRBJ1-5; tentatively, D is TRBD1 (5 bases). Germline CDR1 LNHDA, CDR2 SQIVND (reference sequence). V lost 6 bases, J lost 1 base, and 13 bases lay in between. The CDR3 loop spans 15 amino acids. The CDR3: CASSWGVRSNQPQHF. The DNA for the CDR3 is TGTGCCAGTAGCTGGGGCGTAAGGAGCAATCAGCCCCAGCATTTT.

The V call is TRBV6-2 or TRBV6-3, the J call TRBJ2-3; 11 bases agree with TRBD1. V dropped 3 bases and J dropped 4; count of bases not matched to a gene: 3. This CDR3 spans 15 amino acids. Germline values: CDR1 MNHEY, CDR2 SVGEGT. CDR3 residues: CASSYGQGASDTQYF. DNA for the CDR3: TGTGCCAGCAGTTATGGACAGGGGGCCTCAGATACGCAGTATTTT.

This clonotype was picked up many times. The V gene is TRBV7-9, the J gene TRBJ2-1, with D maybe TRBD1 (6 bases). Trimming shortened V by 5 bases and J by 8 bases, and 10 bases separated the two germline ends. The CDR3 is 12 residues long. The germline V gene has CDR1 SEHNR and CDR2 FQNEAQ (reference sequence). DNA for the CDR3: TGTGCCAGCAGCACCAGGGGTGATGAGCAGTTCTTC. This encodes CASSTRGDEQFF.

A few counts support this clonotype. The rearrangement joins TRBV2 to TRBJ2-1; 11 nucleotides agree with TRBD2. Germline CDR1 is SNHLY and CDR2 is FYNNEI. Trimming removed 7 bases from V and 3 bases from J; junction bases left unmatched: 2. The CDR3 is 14 residues long. The CDR3 is CASMGTSGYNEQFF. The CDR3 region has the DNA TGTGCCAGCATGGGGACTAGCGGCTACAATGAGCAGTTCTTC. The whole variable domain, filled in from reference TRBV2 and TRBJ2-1, reads EPEVTQTPSHQVTQMGQEVILRCVPISNHLYFYWYRQILGQKVEFLVSFYNNEISEKSEIFDDQFSVERPDGSNFTLKIRSTKLEDSAMYFCASMGTSGYNEQFFGPGTRLTVL.

The V gene is TRBV4-1, the J gene TRBJ2-5; possible D gene TRBD1, 5 bases. Trimming cost V 4 bases and J 7 bases, with 16 bases left between them. Germline lookup yields CDR1 MGHRA and CDR2 YSYEKL. The CDR3 loop spans 14 amino acids. In DNA form, the CDR3 reads TGCGCCAGCAGCCCACCCCAGAGCCAGGGGACCCAGTACTTC. This sequence encodes CASSPPQSQGTQYF.

V usage is TRBV14 and J usage is TRBJ2-7; 10 bases match TRBD1. V was pared by 3 bases and J by 2 bases, with 4 bases of the junction left unmatched. Germline V CDR1 and CDR2: SGHDN, FVKESK. The CDR3 totals 15 residues. CDR3 protein: CASSQPGQGTYEQYF. DNA of the CDR3: TGTGCCAGCAGCCAGCCGGGACAGGGGACCTACGAGCAGTACTTC.

The sample holds a few counts of this clonotype. V usage is TRBV27 and J usage is TRBJ2-5, with TRBD2 matching over 10 bases. CDR3 size: 15 residues. Looked up from germline, CDR1 is MNHEY and CDR2 is SMNVEV (reference sequence). V was clipped by 2 bases and J by 4 bases; unmatched bases: 4. CDR3 amino acids: CASSLQRGGPETQYF. DNA for the CDR3: TGTGCCAGCAGTTTACAGCGGGGGGGCCCAGAGACCCAGTACTTC.

There are a few counts of this clonotype. One end of the junction varies from germline; a read error may be responsible. The J gene is TRBJ2-1, the V gene TRBV12-3 or TRBV12-4, with D uncertain. The CDR3 is 14 amino acids. For the CDR3, the DNA is TGTGCCAGCGGTTTTGGCAGCTCCTACAATGAGCAGTTCTTC. Its translation: CASGFGSSYNEQFF.

This clonotype was picked up a small number of times. The rearrangement joins TRBV14 to TRBJ1-5, with D uncertain. The CDR3 is made up of 15 amino acids. V shed 0 bases and J shed 3 bases, with 9 bases lying between them. Looked up from germline, CDR1 is SGHDN and CDR2 is FVKESK. The chain's CDR3 is CASSQDSGNNQPQHF. The CDR3 DNA follows: TGTGCCAGCAGCCAAGATTCTGGAAACAATCAGCCCCAGCATTTT.

This clonotype has a count of ten or more. The chain links TRBV7-2 to TRBJ2-1, with D tentatively TRBD2 (6 bases). CDR3 length equals 14 residues. V lost 5 bases, J lost 14 bases, and 22 bases lay in between. Germline V lookup: CDR1 SGHTA, CDR2 FQGNSA. The CDR3 spells CASSNNRDPGEEFF. As DNA, the CDR3 is TGTGCCAGCAGCAATAACCGGGACCCCGGGGAGGAGTTCTTC.

This clonotype has a count of ten or more. The chain joins TRBV7-8 to TRBJ1-6; TRBD1 is a possible D gene (5 bases). CDR3 length: 16 amino acids. Germline-derived CDR1 and CDR2 are SGHVS and FQNEAQ. Trimming removed 4 bases at V and 8 bases at J, with 18 bases between. The CDR3 sequence is CASSSLGLGTDSPLHF. The CDR3 DNA reads as TGTGCCAGCAGCTCCCTTGGACTAGGGACGGATTCACCCCTCCACTTT.

The chain couples TRBV25-1 to TRBJ1-1; possible D gene TRBD1, 6 bases. V was clipped by 8 bases and J by 2 bases, with 18 bases between them. The CDR3 loop spans 15 amino acids. Germline V gene data show CDR1 as MGHDK and CDR2 as SYGVNS. CDR3 in amino acids: CASGELSGGNTEAFF. CDR3 nucleotides: TGTGCCAGCGGGGAGTTATCGGGGGGCAACACTGAAGCTTTCTTT.

The rearrangement joins TRBV12-3 or TRBV12-4 to TRBJ2-2; tentative D call: TRBD1 (6 bases). The V gene lost 5 bases and the J gene lost 6 bases, with 16 bases spanning the gap. The CDR3 sequence is 15 residues long. This chain's CDR3 is CASSPGDRFPGELFF. The CDR3 region has the DNA TGTGCCAGCAGTCCAGGGGACCGATTCCCCGGGGAGCTGTTTTTT.

The chain links TRBV7-2 to TRBJ2-2; no definite D call. The germline V gene encodes CDR1 SGHTA and CDR2 FQGNSA. Deletions cut 5 bases from V and 0 bases from J, with 10 bases between. The CDR3 is 15 amino acids. The CDR3 coding sequence is TGTGCCAGCAGCCAGACTTCAGCGAACACCGGGGAGCTGTTTTTT. Its translation is CASSQTSANTGELFF.

Written as DNA, the CDR3 is TGCAGCGTTGAGGACAGGGTGAGCTATGGCTACACCTTC. Its translation: CSVEDRVSYGYTF. The genes are TRBV29-1 and TRBJ1-2, with 8 bases identical to TRBD1. CDR1 is SQVTM and CDR2 is ANQGSEA in the germline V gene. The CDR3 length is 13 residues. Trimming removed 3 bases from V and 4 bases from J; junction bases left unmatched: 4.

The chain has TRBV18 and TRBJ1-1, with D unclear. V was trimmed by 6 bases and J by 0 bases, leaving 8 bases between them. Germline V lookup: CDR1 KGHSH, CDR2 LQKENI. The CDR3 consists of 13 residues. The CDR3 region is CASSSIMNTEAFF. The CDR3 nucleotides are TGTGCCAGCTCTTCAATCATGAACACTGAAGCTTTCTTT.